This TCR beta chain emerged from a study of blood T cells in healthy people across ages (dated by TCRdb to between 2014 and 2017). Context from the whole study: In model experiments, template switching captured roughly one uniquely barcoded TCR beta cDNA molecule for every two T cells. To track age-related changes in TCR beta repertoire diversity, the study relied on deep sequencing normalized with unique cDNA molecular identifiers. The donors were split into four age groups: young (average around 16 years), middle-aged (around 40), aged (roughly 68) and long-lived (roughly 86). Two additional independent replicas of 1 million unique cDNA reads from the same blood draw were analyzed for two donors (one aged 18 to 29 and one aged 80 or older). What the work shows at the level of the full study, not this receptor alone: Compared with the aged group, the long-lived group had more naive CD4+ T cells, fewer expanded clones and increased TCR diversity, suggesting age selection. Observed TCR beta diversity per million T cells fell roughly linearly with age, and a significant reduction was already apparent by age roughly 40. A strong correlation was found between observed TCR beta diversity and the percentage of naive T cells measured by flow cytometry. Estimates of total diversity based on one million sequenced T cells were considered lower bounds and underestimates. Because donor CMV infection status was unknown, age-related changes in expanded clonotypes were potentially confounded. Bulk unsorted PBMC profiling prevented conclusive comparison of naive and antigen-experienced compartments.

This clonotype has at least ten counts. The target of this receptor is not known. No base quality information exists; no much larger clone differs at one position. Systemically healthy Caucasian individuals from Russia, over 30 in total and aged about 6 to 90 years, were included as donors. Each donor gave roughly 11 milliliters of peripheral blood, drawn into EDTA-treated Vacutainer tubes. PBMCs were isolated by Ficoll-Paque density-gradient centrifugation, with at least 6 million obtained per sample. Total RNA was extracted from PBMCs with Trizol reagent, with at least 5 micrograms obtained per sample. The percentages of naive CD45RAhigh/CD27high T cells were determined by flow cytometry on a PBMC aliquot from every donor. Library prep was done by 5' RACE. Sequencing used an Illumina HiSeq 2500. A second about 7 to 12 cycle PCR used a sample-barcoded 5' primer and a J-beta primer mix. A unique molecular identifier was introduced onto each TCR beta cDNA molecule by a template-switch 5' adaptor carrying 12 random nucleotides. Each sample yielded at least 2.5 million CDR3-containing paired-end reads. All of the RNA was converted into first-strand cDNA using the Mint cDNA synthesis kit, with a TRBC-specific oligonucleotide serving as the primer. All cDNA was treated with uracil-DNA glycosylase and then went through a first 18-cycle PCR with the universal primers M1SS and BC2_uni_R. The paper's data handling went like this. Normalization of each sample was performed by random selection of 1 million high-quality reads, each carrying a distinct molecular identifier. Reads with shared molecular identifiers were discarded instead of being binned into consensus sequences. MiTCR, set to a Q25 quality threshold and the strictest error-elimination algorithm, was used for CDR3 identification, clonotype clustering and error correction. A nonparametric unseen species model using Euler transformation provided a lower-bound estimate of total TCR beta diversity. Using fastp at Q25 and MiXCR, TCRdb reprocessed the public reads and kept productive beta chains. Under each unique CDR3 protein, matching rows form one entry showing the most common genes and DNA. The V and J calls were determined by TCRdb, not by the authors. The sample data list some 890,000 distinct CDR3 sequences, and under 35% of these were observed just once. About 10% of the sample belongs to the ten largest clones.

These same data were also listed under a study on T cells of mothers and their children. That second report states: Nine systemically healthy Caucasian individuals, comprising three mothers and their six children, were included as donors. cDNA synthesis used all of the extracted RNA, with 1.5 ug of RNA in each 15 ul reaction. In the second PCR, the M1S primer added sample barcodes and 2-4 random nucleotides. Over 9.5 million TCR beta CDR3 reads were obtained for each mother, and approximately 3 million reads were obtained for each child. TCR recombination output is similarly shaped by thymic selection in related and unrelated pairs, with a minor effect exerted by inherited differences. Related mother-child pairs always showed normalized repertoire overlap that was slightly higher than in unrelated mother-child pairs, though the difference was never significant. With a sensitivity of about 100 clones per million clonotypes, no persistent microchimeric T cell clones were detected. The study used deep NGS to compare TCR beta repertoires of mothers and children, seeking features distinguishing related mother-child pairs from unrelated individuals. Mothers averaged about 40 +/- 4 years of age and children averaged about 12 +/- 4 years. After adapter ligation with NEBNext reagents, the libraries were sequenced on Illumina HiSeq 2000 with 100+100 nt paired-end reads. To avoid cross-contamination, the mother libraries and the child libraries were prepared a month apart and sequenced in separate runs. Each donor had between 500,000 and 2,000,000 distinct TCR beta clonotypes identified. Naive TCR beta clonotypes were estimated from low-frequency clonotypes matched to each donor's FACS-determined naive share, without sorting.

Input material: blood. The TCR was taken from a woman between 40 and 50 years old in good health.

The DNA reads TGCAGTGCTAGCCCCAGGGCGGAAAAACTGTTTTTT. It translates to CSASPRAEKLFF. The sequence joins TRBV20-1 to TRBJ1-4; TRBD1 is a possible D gene, resting on 5 matching bases. V gives up 3 bases and J gives up 8 bases, and the segment between their germline ends measures 10 bases. The cysteine opens and the phenylalanine closes a CDR3 of 12 amino acids. CDR3 DNA only is kept here, 36 bases in frame from base 1. For CDR1 and CDR2, the germline V gene (reference sequence) lists DFQATT and SNEGSKA.